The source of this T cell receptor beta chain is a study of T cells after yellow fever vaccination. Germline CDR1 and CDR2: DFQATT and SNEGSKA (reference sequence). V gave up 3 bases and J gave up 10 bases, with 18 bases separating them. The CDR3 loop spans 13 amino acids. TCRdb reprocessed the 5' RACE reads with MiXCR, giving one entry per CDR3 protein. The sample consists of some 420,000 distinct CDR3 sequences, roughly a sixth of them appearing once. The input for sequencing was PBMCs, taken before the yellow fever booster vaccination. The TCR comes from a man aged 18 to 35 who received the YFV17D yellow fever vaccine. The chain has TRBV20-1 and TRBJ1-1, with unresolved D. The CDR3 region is CSARGQVIEIAFF. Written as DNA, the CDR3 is TGCAGTGCTAGGGGTCAGGTCATTGAAATAGCTTTCTTT.